The 20 T cell receptor beta chains in this list originate from one sample, sequenced in a study of blood T cell repertoires in COVID-19. Using immunoSEQ multiplex PCR, the repertoire was profiled, and TCRdb retains in-frame clones only, with some absent. The sample includes roughly 300,000 clones, 87% of them seen just once. Sequencing input: peripheral blood. These receptors were collected from a woman between 45 and 65 years old who had recovered from COVID-19.

The chain combines TRBV4-2 with TRBJ2-4; D may be TRBD1 (6 bases). This CDR3 region has 16 residues. Germline CDR1 is LGHNA and CDR2 is YNFKEQ. V lost 1 base, J lost 15 bases, and 25 bases lay in between. The CDR3 nucleotides read TGTGCCAGCAGCCAAGCCGGGCCAGGGGAGAGTGCTTTTCGGTACTTC. Protein product: CASSQAGPGESAFRYF.

This chain connects TRBV19 to TRBJ2-3; D gene ambiguous. The CDR3 has 11 amino acids. CDR1 LNHDA and CDR2 SQIVND come from the germline V gene (reference sequence). V lost 7 bases and J lost 6, with 8 bases in between. The CDR3 is CASTFGDTQYF. The CDR3 coding sequence is TGTGCCAGTACATTCGGGGATACGCAGTATTTT.

The V and J genes are TRBV5-5 and TRBJ2-7, with TRBD2 as a possible D gene (5 bases). The V gene's germline CDR1 is SGHKS and CDR2 YYEKEE (reference sequence). CDR3 size: 13 residues. The V gene lost 2 bases and the J gene lost 6 bases, with 12 bases spanning the gap. CDR3 in amino acids: CASSFGIGSEQYF. In DNA form, the CDR3 reads TGTGCCAGCAGCTTCGGGATAGGGTCCGAGCAGTACTTC.

This clone has more than one count but fewer than ten. The chain is built from TRBV6-5 and TRBJ1-1; no clear D. Deletions cut 6 bases from V and 4 bases from J, with 15 bases between. The CDR3 length is 14 residues. Per the germline V gene, CDR1 is MNHEY and CDR2 is SVGAGI. Here the CDR3 DNA reads TGTGCCAGCAGACCAGAGGGATCAACCACTGAAGCTTTCTTT. Translating it yields CASRPEGSTTEAFF.

The chain couples TRBV5-1 to TRBJ2-5; maybe TRBD1 (6 bases). Between the trimmed V and J ends, which lost 1 base and 5 bases, there was a span of 12 bases. From germline, CDR1 is SGHRS and CDR2 YFSETQ. This CDR3 region has 14 residues. As DNA, the CDR3 is TGCGCCAGCAGCTTGTTGCAGGGGATGGAGACCCAGTACTTC. This codes for CASSLLQGMETQYF.

The chain has TRBV3-1 (or the pseudogene TRBV3-2) and TRBJ1-1; 7 bases line up with TRBD1. With V trimmed by 0 bases and J by 4 bases, 8 bases remained unmatched. The CDR3 is made up of 16 amino acids. The germline V gene encodes CDR1 LGHDT and CDR2 YNNKEL (reference sequence). CDR3 amino acids: CASSQDRQGKGTEAFF. CDR3 bases: TGTGCCAGCAGCCAAGACCGACAGGGAAAGGGCACTGAAGCTTTCTTT.

This rearrangement joins TRBV19 to TRBJ1-4; the D gene is possibly TRBD1 (6 bases). Germline V gene sequence: CDR1 LNHDA, CDR2 SQIVND (reference sequence). The CDR3 has 16 residues. V was shortened by 5 bases and J by 5 bases, with 18 bases between the two germline ends. CDR3 sequence (DNA): TGTGCCAGTAGTTCCCCCGGGGAAACAGGGAATGAAAAACTGTTTTTT. It is translated as CASSSPGETGNEKLFF.

The chain joins TRBV5-8 to TRBJ2-1, with a tentative D call TRBD2 (7 bases). Looked up from germline, CDR1 is SGHTS and CDR2 is YDEGEE. The V end was cut by 4 bases, the J end by 1 base, with 12 bases between. The CDR3 is made up of 15 amino acids. The chain's CDR3 is CASSGGGGSYNEQFF. The CDR3 DNA sequence: TGTGCCAGCAGCGGGGGAGGGGGATCCTACAATGAGCAGTTCTTC.

The CDR3 coding sequence is TGTGCCAGCAGCTATGGGACAGGGTACGGCTACGAGCAGTACTTC. As protein: CASSYGTGYGYEQYF. The chain is built from TRBV27 and TRBJ2-7; 9 bases map to TRBD1. V was pared by 6 bases and J by 3 bases, with 9 bases of the junction left unmatched. The CDR3 is made up of 15 amino acids. Germline CDR1 is MNHEY and CDR2 is SMNVEV (reference sequence).

CDR3 coding DNA: TGTGCCAGCTCACCGCCCGGGAACACTGAAGCTTTCTTT. Its protein is CASSPPGNTEAFF. This chain links TRBV18 with TRBJ1-1; D uncertain. Germline assignment: CDR1 KGHSH and CDR2 LQKENI. The CDR3 consists of 13 residues. Between the trimmed V and J ends, which lost 3 bases and 1 base, there was a span of 6 bases.

The chain couples TRBV2 to TRBJ2-5; 9 bases match TRBD2. The V gene's germline CDR1 is SNHLY and CDR2 FYNNEI. The V and J ends lost 4 bases and 7 bases, in that order; junction bases with no gene match: 7. The CDR3 totals 14 residues. The CDR3 spells CASSAGGGAGTQYF. The CDR3 DNA reads TGTGCCAGCAGTGCAGGCGGGGGGGCAGGGACCCAGTACTTC.

CDR3 nucleotides: TGTGCCAGCAGCGACCCCAGGGGCCGGTATTCACCCCTCCACTTT. It is translated as CASSDPRGRYSPLHF. The chain employs TRBV25-1 and TRBJ1-6; D may be TRBD1 (6 bases). V lost 6 bases to trimming and J lost 8 bases, with 17 bases between them. The length of the CDR3 is 15 residues. Germline CDR1 and CDR2: MGHDK and SYGVNS.

The chain recombines TRBV29-1 with TRBJ1-2, with TRBD1 matching over 8 bases. The V segment lost 7 bases and the J segment 0 bases; nucleotides outside the gene matches: 10. The germline CDR1 and CDR2 sequences are SQVTM and ANQGSEA. The CDR3 runs 15 residues. As DNA, the CDR3 is TGCAGCGCTTTGACAGGGGACCTCGCTAACTATGGCTACACCTTC. Encoded protein: CSALTGDLANYGYTF. Full variable domain (missing parts from reference TRBV29-1 and TRBJ1-2): SAVISQKPSRDICQRGTSLTIQCQVDSQVTMMFWYRQQPGQSLTLIATANQGSEATYESGFVIDKFPISRPNLTFSTLTVSNMSPEDSSIYLCSALTGDLANYGYTFGSGTRLTVV.

CDR3 in DNA: TGTGCCAGTAGTATAGAGAGGGTCACTGAAGCTTTCTTT. It codes for CASSIERVTEAFF. V gene TRBV19 combines with J gene TRBJ1-1; D ambiguous. V was shortened by 0 bases and J by 4 bases, with 6 bases between the two germline ends. The CDR3 loop spans 13 amino acids. Germline V gene data show CDR1 as LNHDA and CDR2 as SQIVND (reference sequence).

The rearrangement links TRBV9 to TRBJ2-1, with D possibly TRBD2 on 5 matching bases. V gave up 4 bases and J gave up 3 bases, with 11 bases separating them. Germline lookup yields CDR1 SGDLS and CDR2 YYNGEE. This CDR3 is built from 14 residues. CDR3 in amino acids: CASSHRTGYNEQFF. The CDR3, as DNA: TGTGCCAGCAGCCACCGGACTGGCTACAATGAGCAGTTCTTC.

This chain connects TRBV28 to TRBJ1-5; a possible D gene is TRBD1 (6 bases). Between the trimmed V and J ends, which lost 7 bases and 1 base, there was a span of 11 bases. The germline V gene encodes CDR1 MDHEN and CDR2 SYDVKM. This CDR3 comprises 14 residues. Here the CDR3 DNA reads TGTGCCAGCACCGAAGGGACAAGCAATCAGCCCCAGCATTTT. The encoded protein is CASTEGTSNQPQHF.

In DNA, the CDR3 is TGTGCCAGCAGTTTGGGGGGGGACAGGGGAGGCTATGGCTACACCTTC. Its protein product is CASSLGGDRGGYGYTF. This sequence joins TRBV28 and TRBJ1-2; 10 nucleotides line up with TRBD1. V dropped 3 bases and J dropped 4; count of bases not matched to a gene: 8. The CDR3 extends over 16 amino acids. Germline V CDR1 and CDR2: MDHEN, SYDVKM.

The chain joins TRBV28 to TRBJ2-5; TRBD1 aligns across 9 bases. Germline CDR1 is MDHEN and CDR2 is SYDVKM. The CDR3 sequence is 16 residues long. V shed 2 bases, J shed 2 bases, and the junction held 6 bases outside the gene matches. The CDR3 sequence is CASSLRDRAPQETQYF. The CDR3 DNA reads TGTGCCAGCAGTTTAAGGGACAGGGCACCGCAAGAGACCCAGTACTTC.

V and J are TRBV9 and TRBJ2-2; 11 bases map to TRBD2. The germline gives CDR1 SGDLS, CDR2 YYNGEE. The CDR3 consists of 15 residues. V trimming: 3 bases; J trimming: 4 bases; junction bases outside the gene matches: 2. Here the CDR3 reads CASSEGLAGTGELFF. The CDR3, as DNA: TGTGCCAGCAGCGAAGGACTAGCGGGCACCGGGGAGCTGTTTTTT.

The V gene is TRBV5-6, the J gene TRBJ1-2; 8 nucleotides agree with TRBD1. The V gene's germline CDR1 is SGHDT and CDR2 YYEEEE. This CDR3 has 15 residues. J gave up 3 bases and V 4 bases, and 8 bases lay outside the gene matches. CDR3 nucleotide sequence: TGTGCCAGCAGCCTAGGCAGGGGGCGAGACTATGGCTACACCTTC. It yields the protein CASSLGRGRDYGYTF.